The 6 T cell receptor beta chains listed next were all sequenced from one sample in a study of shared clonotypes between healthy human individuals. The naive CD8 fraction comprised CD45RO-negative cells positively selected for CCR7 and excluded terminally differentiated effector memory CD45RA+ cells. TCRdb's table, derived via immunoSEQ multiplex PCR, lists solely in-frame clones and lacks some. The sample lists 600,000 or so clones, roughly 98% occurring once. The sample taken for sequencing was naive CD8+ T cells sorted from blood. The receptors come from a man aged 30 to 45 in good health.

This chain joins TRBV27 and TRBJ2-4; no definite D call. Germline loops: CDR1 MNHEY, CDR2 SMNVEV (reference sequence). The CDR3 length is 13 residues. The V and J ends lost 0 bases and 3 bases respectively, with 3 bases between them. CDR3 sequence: CASSLSVKNIQYF. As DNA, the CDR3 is TGTGCCAGCAGTTTATCGGTCAAAAACATTCAGTACTTC.

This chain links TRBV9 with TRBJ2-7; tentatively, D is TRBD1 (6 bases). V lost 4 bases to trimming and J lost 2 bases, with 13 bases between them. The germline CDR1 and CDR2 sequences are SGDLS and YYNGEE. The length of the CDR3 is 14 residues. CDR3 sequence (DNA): TGTGCCAGCAGCAACCGGGACACAACCTACGAGCAGTACTTC. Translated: CASSNRDTTYEQYF.

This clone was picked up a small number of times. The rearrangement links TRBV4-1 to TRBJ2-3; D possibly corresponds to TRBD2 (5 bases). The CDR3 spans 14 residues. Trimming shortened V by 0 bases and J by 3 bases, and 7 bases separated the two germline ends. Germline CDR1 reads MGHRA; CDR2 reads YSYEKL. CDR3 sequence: CASSQETITDTQYF. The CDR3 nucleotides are TGCGCCAGCAGCCAAGAGACTATAACAGATACGCAGTATTTT.

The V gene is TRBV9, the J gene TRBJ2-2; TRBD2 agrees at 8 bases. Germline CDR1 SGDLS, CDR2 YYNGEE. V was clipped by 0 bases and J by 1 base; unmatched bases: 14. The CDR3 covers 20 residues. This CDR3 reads CASSVAVSTAGTRNTGELFF. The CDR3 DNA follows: TGTGCCAGCAGCGTAGCTGTTTCTACCGCCGGGACTAGGAACACCGGGGAGCTGTTTTTT.

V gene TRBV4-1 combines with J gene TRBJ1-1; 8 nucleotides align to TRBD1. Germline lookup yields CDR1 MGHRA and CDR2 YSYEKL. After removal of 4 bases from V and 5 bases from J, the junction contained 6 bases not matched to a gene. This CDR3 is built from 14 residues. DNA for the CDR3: TGCGCCAGCAGCCTCCAACAGGGGGGTACTGAAGCTTTCTTT. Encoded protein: CASSLQQGGTEAFF.

The CDR3 loop is CASRDPGGRYEQYF. In nucleotides, the CDR3 is TGCGCCAGCAGGGACCCTGGGGGGCGGTACGAGCAGTACTTC. The rearrangement links TRBV5-1 to TRBJ2-7; D assignment may be TRBD1 or TRBD2 (6 bases each). The CDR3 length is 14 residues. Germline V CDR1 and CDR2: SGHRS, YFSETQ. V was cut by 5 bases and J by 4 bases, with 16 bases left in between.